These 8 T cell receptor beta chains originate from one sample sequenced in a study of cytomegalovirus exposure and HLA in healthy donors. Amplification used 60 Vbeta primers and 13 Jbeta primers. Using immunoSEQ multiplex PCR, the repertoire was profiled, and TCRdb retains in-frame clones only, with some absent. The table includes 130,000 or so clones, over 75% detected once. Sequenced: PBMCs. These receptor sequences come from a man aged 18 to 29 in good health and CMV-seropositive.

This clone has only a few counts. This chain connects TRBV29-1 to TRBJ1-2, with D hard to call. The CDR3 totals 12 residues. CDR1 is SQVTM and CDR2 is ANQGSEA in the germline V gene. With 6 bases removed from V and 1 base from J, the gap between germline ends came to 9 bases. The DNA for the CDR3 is TGCAGCGTAGACGGGGTTAACTATGGCTACACCTTC. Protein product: CSVDGVNYGYTF.

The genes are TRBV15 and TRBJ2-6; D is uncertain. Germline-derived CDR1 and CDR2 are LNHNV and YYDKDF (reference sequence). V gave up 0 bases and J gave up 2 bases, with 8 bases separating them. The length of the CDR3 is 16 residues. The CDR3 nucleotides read TGTGCCACCAGCAGAGACGAGGAAACTGGGGCCAACGTCCTGACTTTC. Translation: CATSRDEETGANVLTF.

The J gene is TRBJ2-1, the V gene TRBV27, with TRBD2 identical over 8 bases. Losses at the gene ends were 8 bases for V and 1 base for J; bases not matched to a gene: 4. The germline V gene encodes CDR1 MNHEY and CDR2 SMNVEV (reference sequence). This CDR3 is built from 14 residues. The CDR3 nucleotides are TGTGCCAGCTCGGGACTAGGTTCCTACAATGAGCAGTTCTTC. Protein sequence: CASSGLGSYNEQFF.

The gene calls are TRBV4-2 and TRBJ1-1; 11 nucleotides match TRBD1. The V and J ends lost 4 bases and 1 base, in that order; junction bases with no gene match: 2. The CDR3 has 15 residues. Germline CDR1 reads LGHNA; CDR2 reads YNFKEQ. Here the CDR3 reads CASSRTGGPNTEAFF. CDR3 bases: TGTGCCAGCAGCCGGACAGGGGGCCCGAACACTGAAGCTTTCTTT.

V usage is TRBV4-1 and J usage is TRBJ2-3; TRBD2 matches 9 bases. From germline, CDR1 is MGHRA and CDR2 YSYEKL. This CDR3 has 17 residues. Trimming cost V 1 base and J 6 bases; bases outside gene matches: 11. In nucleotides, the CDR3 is TGCGCCAGCAGCCAAGGGCAGCGGGGGGTAATAACCGATACGCAGTATTTT. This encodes CASSQGQRGVITDTQYF.

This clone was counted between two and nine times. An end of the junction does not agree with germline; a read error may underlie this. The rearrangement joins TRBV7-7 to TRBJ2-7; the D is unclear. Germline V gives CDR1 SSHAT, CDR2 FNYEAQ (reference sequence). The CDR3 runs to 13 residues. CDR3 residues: CASSPSVIREQYF. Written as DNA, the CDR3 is TGTGCTAGCAGCCCGTCGGTAATTCGGGAGCAGTACTTC.

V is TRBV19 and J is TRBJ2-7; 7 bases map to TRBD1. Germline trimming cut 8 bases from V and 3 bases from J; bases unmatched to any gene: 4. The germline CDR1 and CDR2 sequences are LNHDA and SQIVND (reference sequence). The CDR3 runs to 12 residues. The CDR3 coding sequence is TGTGCCAGTTCAGACAGGGACTACGAGCAGTACTTC. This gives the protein CASSDRDYEQYF.

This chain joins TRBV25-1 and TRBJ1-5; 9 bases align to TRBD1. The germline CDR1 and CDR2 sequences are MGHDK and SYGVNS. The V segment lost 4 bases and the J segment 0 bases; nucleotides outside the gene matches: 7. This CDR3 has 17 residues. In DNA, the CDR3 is TGTGCCAGCAGTGCCGGGACAGGGTACCGTAGCAATCAGCCCCAGCATTTT. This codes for CASSAGTGYRSNQPQHF. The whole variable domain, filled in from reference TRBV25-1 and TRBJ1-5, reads EADIYQTPRYLVIGTGKKITLECSQTMGHDKMYWYQQDPGMELHLIHYSYGVNSTEKGDLSSESTVSRIRTEHFPLTLESARPSHTSQYLCASSAGTGYRSNQPQHFGDGTRLSIL.